These 9 T cell receptor beta chains were all obtained from the same sample, sequenced in a study of T cell repertoires in cytomegalovirus infection. TCRdb passed the reads through MiXCR, listing each CDR3 protein once. The data contain roughly 280,000 distinct CDR3 sequences, approximately 13% of them singletons. Sequencing was carried out using PBMCs. These receptors originate from a human donor in good health (CMV status not recorded). Some clones in this sample may be carry-over from other donors' samples.

This clonotype was counted at least ten times. J is TRBJ2-1 and V is TRBV19, with a weak D call TRBD2 (6 bases). From germline, CDR1 is LNHDA and CDR2 SQIVND (reference sequence). Trimming removed 7 bases at V and 4 bases at J, with 17 bases between. This CDR3 is 15 amino acids long. In DNA form, the CDR3 reads TGTGCCAGTACCGAGTTTGGAGGGAATTACAATGAGCAGTTCTTC. Translating gives CASTEFGGNYNEQFF.

The chain combines TRBV4-2 with TRBJ2-6; D remains ambiguous. The V end was cut by 1 base, the J end by 0 bases, with 4 bases between. The CDR3 sequence is 15 residues long. Germline V gives CDR1 LGHNA, CDR2 YNFKEQ. CDR3 sequence: CASSQASSGANVLTF. DNA for the CDR3: TGTGCCAGCAGCCAAGCGAGCTCTGGGGCCAACGTCCTGACTTTC.

This chain connects TRBV7-9 to TRBJ1-6; the D is unclear. The V gene's germline CDR1 is SEHNR and CDR2 FQNEAQ (reference sequence). Trimming stripped 6 bases from V and 14 bases from J, with 11 bases between. The CDR3 runs 11 residues. The CDR3: CASSSGPALHF. The DNA of the CDR3 is TGTGCCAGCAGTTCCGGGCCGGCCCTCCACTTT.

This clonotype was recorded a few times. V gene TRBV10-3 combines with J gene TRBJ2-7; D is unclear. In germline, CDR1 is ENHRY, CDR2 SYGVKD. The CDR3 has 13 residues. V dropped 3 bases and J dropped 5 bases, with 11 bases sitting between them. CDR3 DNA sequence: TGTGCCATCAGTGACTACGACGGCGACGAGCAGTACTTC. Translating it yields CAISDYDGDEQYF.

The V call is TRBV28, the J call TRBJ2-7; D gene uncertain. Germline assignment: CDR1 MDHEN and CDR2 SYDVKM. V dropped 4 bases and J dropped 1 base, with 14 bases sitting between them. The length of the CDR3 is 15 residues. The CDR3 here is CASSYVGIGSYEQYF. CDR3 bases: TGTGCCAGCAGTTATGTTGGGATAGGATCCTACGAGCAGTACTTC.

This clonotype showed up many times. The gene calls are TRBV7-9 and TRBJ2-7, with a possible D match to TRBD1 (6 bases). Germline V gene sequence: CDR1 SEHNR, CDR2 FQNEAQ (reference sequence). This CDR3 is built from 15 residues. V was cut by 5 bases and J by 2 bases, with 16 bases left in between. The CDR3 DNA sequence: TGTGCCAGCAGCATATCGACCGGGACAACCTACGAGCAGTACTTC. This sequence encodes CASSISTGTTYEQYF.

In this sample, this clonotype turned up a few times. The chain employs TRBV2 and TRBJ1-1; D may be TRBD1 (5 bases). V was trimmed by 2 bases and J by 11 bases, leaving 12 bases between them. The CDR3 contains 12 residues. Germline CDR1 and CDR2: SNHLY and FYNNEI. The CDR3 sequence is CASSEYGASAFF. The CDR3 bases are TGTGCCAGCAGTGAATATGGGGCTTCGGCTTTCTTT.

The chain has TRBV27 and TRBJ1-3; a possible D gene is TRBD1 (6 bases). V lost 6 bases, J lost 0 bases, and 12 bases lay in between. The CDR3 covers 15 residues. Per germline, CDR1 MNHEY and CDR2 SMNVEV (reference sequence). CDR3 in amino acids: CASSLNRVSGNTIYF. CDR3 sequence (DNA): TGTGCCAGCAGCCTAAACAGGGTCTCTGGAAACACCATATATTTT.

This clonotype occurred a few times. V is TRBV20-1 and J is TRBJ2-1; TRBD1 agrees at 9 bases. The germline gives CDR1 DFQATT, CDR2 SNEGSKA (reference sequence). The CDR3 extends over 13 amino acids. The V and J ends lost 4 bases and 9 bases, in that order; junction bases with no gene match: 7. The CDR3 is CSATGQGKGEQFF. In DNA, the CDR3 is TGCAGTGCTACCGGACAGGGGAAGGGTGAGCAGTTCTTC.